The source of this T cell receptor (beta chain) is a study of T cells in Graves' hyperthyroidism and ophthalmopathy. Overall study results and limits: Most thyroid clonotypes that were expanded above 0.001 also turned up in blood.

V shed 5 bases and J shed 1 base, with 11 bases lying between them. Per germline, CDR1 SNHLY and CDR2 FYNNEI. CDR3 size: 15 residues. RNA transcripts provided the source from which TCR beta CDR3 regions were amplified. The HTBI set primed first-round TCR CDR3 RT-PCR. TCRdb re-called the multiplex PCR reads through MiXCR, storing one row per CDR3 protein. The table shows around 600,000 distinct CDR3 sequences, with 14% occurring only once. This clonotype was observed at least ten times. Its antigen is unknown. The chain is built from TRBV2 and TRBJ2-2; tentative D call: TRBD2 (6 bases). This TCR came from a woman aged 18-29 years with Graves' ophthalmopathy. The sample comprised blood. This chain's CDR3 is CASSSRSGNTGELFF. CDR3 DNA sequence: TGTGCCAGCAGTTCTCGTAGCGGGAACACCGGGGAGCTGTTTTTT.